A selection of T cell receptor beta chains follows, all from one sample in a study of CD8 T cells in Susac syndrome. MiXCR, run by TCRdb on the immunoSEQ multiplex PCR reads, gives a single entry per CDR3 protein. This sample has 250,000 to 300,000 distinct CDR3 sequences, with approximately 85% found just once. Sequencing was performed on CD8+ T cells from PBMCs. The receptors were gathered from a human donor with multiple sclerosis. CDR3s include the opening cysteine and the closing phenylalanine or tryptophan. For some rows the clone size is stated as once, few or many, or as a class when expanded; others skip it.

clone size,V gene,J gene,CDR3 protein
.,TRBV20-1,TRBJ2-1,CRIGPRGSYNEQFF
once,TRBV4-1,TRBJ2-1,CASSQDLLESSYNEQFF
.,TRBV15,TRBJ2-1,CATSITYNEQFF
.,TRBV7-9,TRBJ2-7,CASSQDEEQYF
.,TRBV10-1,TRBJ2-7,CASSRLAGASYEQYF
.,TRBV7-9,TRBJ2-7,CASSSPTSDGYEQYF
.,TRBV29-1,TRBJ1-2,CSVIPPQGADVFDYTF
.,TRBV7-8,TRBJ2-3,CASNFGTYTQYF
.,TRBV6-5,TRBJ1-3,CASSYFDLRGRPRNTIYF
.,TRBV2,TRBJ1-2,CAGQGYGGYTF
few,TRBV7-6,TRBJ2-1,CASSFLSRDDNEQFF
.,TRBV10-3,TRBJ1-1,CAISEVLEQGPEAFF
.,TRBV27,TRBJ2-5,CASVLSPGYQETQYF
.,TRBV9,TRBJ2-6,CASSATTSFQNPGANVLTF
.,TRBV19,TRBJ1-2,CASSIDLESYGYTF
.,TRBV11-2,TRBJ2-5,CASSLWAEYQETQYF
.,TRBV21-1,TRBJ2-5,CASIRSGMAQGETQYF
.,TRBV27,TRBJ1-4,CASSLPGTNEKLFF
few,TRBV6-1,TRBJ1-1,CASSEARSNTEAFF
.,TRBV28,TRBJ1-2,CASSLRGGPPNYGHTF
.,TRBV30,TRBJ1-2,CAWSVGTVYGYTF
once,TRBV19,TRBJ2-1,CASSILADGNEQFF
.,TRBV9,TRBJ2-1,CASSPHSGYNEQFF
.,TRBV4-1,TRBJ2-1,CASSQAPLAQEQFF
.,TRBV15,TRBJ2-7,CATSSLGTSPAYEQYF
.,TRBV28,TRBJ2-3,CASRRTGGAEDTQYF
.,TRBV20-1,TRBJ2-7,CSARGRRTYEQYF
few,TRBV18,TRBJ2-7,CASSGSSGYEQYF
.,TRBV6-5,TRBJ2-1,CASSSTTGVRYNEQFF
.,TRBV11-3,TRBJ2-1,CASSLGTGEGTYNEQFF
.,TRBV7-9,TRBJ2-1,CASSLALGSNEQFF
.,TRBV7-2,TRBJ1-1,CAIVGGTEAFF
.,TRBV7-2,TRBJ2-5,CASSLALDVLAETQETQYF
.,TRBV7-9,TRBJ2-1,CASSLGVTTTYNEQFF
.,TRBV2,TRBJ2-3,CASSDVSSGSRGATDTQYF
.,TRBV5-6,TRBJ1-5,CASSLGGRPQHF
.,TRBV6-5,TRBJ2-1,CASSYGGGGNEQFF
.,TRBV24-1,TRBJ2-3,CATSEGTSGKNTDTQYF
.,TRBV6-5,TRBJ2-7,CASSYSQTYEQYF
.,TRBV18,TRBJ1-2,CASSTHPGARGTF